The 28 T cell receptor beta chains given below trace back to one sample, sequenced in a study of blood T cell repertoires in COVID-19. The method was immunoSEQ multiplex PCR; TCRdb's version includes in-frame clones alone and lacks a portion of them. The repertoire holds 55,000 to 80,000 clones, with around 85% as singletons. What was sequenced was peripheral blood. These receptors all come from a man aged 55 to 70 with acute or convalescent COVID-19.

The rearrangement links TRBV10-2 to TRBJ2-3; 8 bases match TRBD2. This CDR3 comprises 15 residues. Germline V gives CDR1 WSHSY, CDR2 SAAADI. The ends lost 5 bases at V and 2 bases at J; junction bases unmatched: 6. This chain's CDR3 is CASSLTSGYTDTQYF. The CDR3 bases are TGCGCCAGCAGTTTAACTAGCGGTTACACAGATACGCAGTATTTT.

V and J are TRBV7-2 and TRBJ1-6, with a weak D call TRBD1 (5 bases). This CDR3 contains 15 residues. Germline CDR1 SGHTA, CDR2 FQGNSA. Trimming took off 1 base at V and 12 bases at J, with 16 bases between the two ends. The CDR3 loop is CASSLVPGSRQPLHF. In DNA form, the CDR3 reads TGTGCCAGCAGCTTAGTACCAGGGTCACGCCAACCCCTCCACTTT.

The chain recombines TRBV19 with TRBJ2-1; 7 nucleotides agree with TRBD2. Germline trimming cut 5 bases from V and 5 bases from J; bases unmatched to any gene: 3. From germline, CDR1 is LNHDA and CDR2 SQIVND (reference sequence). The CDR3 is made up of 13 amino acids. The CDR3 coding sequence is TGTGCCAGTAGTTGGGGGGGGGACAATGAGCAGTTCTTC. Its translation: CASSWGGDNEQFF.

In this sample, this clone turned up once. The chain couples TRBV30 to TRBJ2-7; D remains unclear. Germline V gives CDR1 GTSNPN, CDR2 SVGIG (reference sequence). The CDR3 is 12 residues long. The V end lost 0 bases, the J end lost 7 bases, and 10 bases lay between the germline ends. CDR3 residues: CAWSVRAREQYF. CDR3 in DNA: TGTGCCTGGAGTGTACGAGCGCGGGAGCAGTACTTC.

This clone was detected once. This chain connects TRBV20-1 to TRBJ1-6; 9 bases align to TRBD1. V shed 3 bases, J shed 10 bases, and the junction held 16 bases outside the gene matches. Germline V gene sequence: CDR1 DFQATT, CDR2 SNEGSKA (reference sequence). This CDR3 contains 17 residues. The CDR3 region is CSASESLGTGLSSPLHF. Written as DNA, the CDR3 is TGCAGTGCTAGTGAGTCCCTCGGGACAGGGTTGAGCTCACCCCTCCACTTT.

The V gene is TRBV7-2, the J gene TRBJ1-5; D is unresolved. The CDR3 runs 13 residues. The V end was cut by 4 bases, the J end by 3 bases, with 7 bases between. The germline V gene has CDR1 SGHTA and CDR2 FQGNSA. CDR3 DNA sequence: TGTGCCAGCAGCTCAAGACTCAATCAGCCCCAGCATTTT. Translation: CASSSRLNQPQHF.

V usage is TRBV25-1 and J usage is TRBJ1-6; D is perhaps TRBD1 (5 bases). This CDR3 comprises 15 residues. The V gene lost 4 bases and the J gene lost 3 bases, with 10 bases spanning the gap. Germline-derived CDR1 and CDR2 are MGHDK and SYGVNS. DNA of the CDR3: TGTGCCAGCAGTGGAGCGGGGGGCTATAATTCACCCCTCCACTTT. As protein: CASSGAGGYNSPLHF.

This clone was picked up a small number of times. The chain couples TRBV29-1 to TRBJ2-7, with 7 bases identical to TRBD1. Looked up from germline, CDR1 is SQVTM and CDR2 is ANQGSEA. V dropped 2 bases and J dropped 0; count of bases not matched to a gene: 7. The CDR3 runs 15 residues. DNA of the CDR3: TGCAGCGTTGAATCCGACAGGGAAGGCTCCTACGAGCAGTACTTC. As protein: CSVESDREGSYEQYF.

The chain employs TRBV5-1 and TRBJ1-3; no clear D. This CDR3 has 16 amino acids. V was trimmed by 0 bases and J by 0 bases, leaving 10 bases between them. CDR1 and CDR2 (germline): SGHRS, YFSETQ. Here the CDR3 DNA reads TGCGCCAGCAGCTTGGGTCAGGCGGGCTCTGGAAACACCATATATTTT. Translating gives CASSLGQAGSGNTIYF.

There are a few counts of this clone. The DNA for the CDR3 is TGTGCCAGTAGTCCCGGGACTAGCGGGAGGCGGGATGAGCAGTTCTTC. It translates to CASSPGTSGRRDEQFF. V is TRBV19 and J is TRBJ2-1; 15 positions agree with TRBD2. Germline values: CDR1 LNHDA, CDR2 SQIVND (reference sequence). The CDR3 extends over 16 amino acids. After removal of 5 bases from V and 8 bases from J, the junction contained 7 bases not matched to a gene.

This clone was seen more than once but under ten times. The chain couples TRBV7-8 to TRBJ2-1, with 7 positions matching TRBD2. With V trimmed by 4 bases and J by 0 bases, 9 bases remained unmatched. Per the germline V gene, CDR1 is SGHVS and CDR2 is FQNEAQ. The CDR3 consists of 17 residues. CDR3 sequence reads: CASSSAYAGDSYNEQFF. The CDR3 DNA follows: TGTGCCAGCAGCTCCGCCTACGCGGGAGACTCCTACAATGAGCAGTTCTTC.

The chain joins TRBV15 to TRBJ2-1, with 10 bases matching TRBD2. The germline gives CDR1 LNHNV, CDR2 YYDKDF (reference sequence). V lost 4 bases, J lost 7 bases, and 13 bases stayed unmatched. The CDR3 spans 17 residues. CDR3 region: CATSTPTRSSGRNEQFF. As DNA, the CDR3 is TGTGCCACCAGCACTCCCACAAGGAGTAGCGGGAGGAATGAGCAGTTCTTC.

This chain uses TRBV6-5 with TRBJ1-3; no firm D call. Germline CDR1 MNHEY, CDR2 SVGAGI. The V end lost 0 bases, the J end lost 0 bases, and 9 bases lay between the germline ends. This CDR3 spans 16 amino acids. CDR3 DNA sequence: TGTGCCAGCAGTTACTCGAGGCCTTCCTCTGGAAACACCATATATTTT. Protein product: CASSYSRPSSGNTIYF.

The chain couples TRBV5-1 to TRBJ1-2; D gene unclear. This CDR3 spans 14 amino acids. Looked up from germline, CDR1 is SGHRS and CDR2 is YFSETQ. Trimming left V 4 bases short and J 1 base short, with 11 bases between. The CDR3 DNA is TGCGCCAGCAGCCCCGGACTCGATAACTATGGCTACACCTTC. This codes for CASSPGLDNYGYTF.

V and J are TRBV3-1 (or the pseudogene TRBV3-2) and TRBJ2-2; D gene unclear. The CDR3 totals 14 residues. V lost 0 bases and J lost 4, with 6 bases in between. From germline, CDR1 is LGHDT and CDR2 YNNKEL (reference sequence). This CDR3 is CASSQDPVTGELFF. The DNA for the CDR3 is TGTGCCAGCAGCCAAGATCCAGTCACCGGGGAGCTGTTTTTT.

This chain connects TRBV19 to TRBJ2-1; TRBD2 might be the D (6 bases). V lost 3 bases, J lost 0 bases, and 15 bases lay in between. This CDR3 is 17 amino acids long. Looked up from germline, CDR1 is LNHDA and CDR2 is SQIVND (reference sequence). CDR3 region: CASSIGSGPGSYNEQFF. For the CDR3, the DNA is TGTGCCAGTAGTATCGGAAGCGGGCCGGGCTCCTACAATGAGCAGTTCTTC.

The chain has TRBV10-1 and TRBJ2-7, with D unresolved. Looked up from germline, CDR1 is WNHNN and CDR2 is SYGVQD (reference sequence). The CDR3 sequence is 14 residues long. V was trimmed by 5 bases and J by 2 bases, leaving 13 bases between them. DNA for the CDR3: TGCGCCAGCAGTTCAGGTTTCCCTCCCTACGAGCAGTACTTC. Translation: CASSSGFPPYEQYF.

J is TRBJ2-7 and V is TRBV5-5; D unresolved. V lost 4 bases and J 5 bases, leaving 22 bases between the germline ends. Germline V lookup: CDR1 SGHKS, CDR2 YYEKEE (reference sequence). The length of the CDR3 is 16 residues. The CDR3 bases are TGTGCCAGCAGCCCAGAACACCTTCAAGAGGTAAACGAGCAGTACTTC. Translated, it gives CASSPEHLQEVNEQYF.

CDR3 coding DNA: TGTGCCAGCAGGGGGAGTGGGACTAGCGGGAGGGCGCGGAATGAGCAGTTCTTC. The encoded protein is CASRGSGTSGRARNEQFF. The gene calls are TRBV2 and TRBJ2-1; 16 nucleotides line up with TRBD2. The CDR3 loop spans 18 amino acids. V shed 6 bases and J 7 bases; nucleotides not matched to a gene: 12. Germline V gene sequence: CDR1 SNHLY, CDR2 FYNNEI.

The chain links TRBV7-9 to TRBJ2-7; 7 bases map to TRBD1. Trimming cost V 3 bases and J 0 bases; bases outside gene matches: 2. The CDR3 is made up of 14 amino acids. The V gene's germline CDR1 is SEHNR and CDR2 FQNEAQ (reference sequence). The CDR3 sequence: CASSFRDSSYEQYF. The CDR3 DNA is TGTGCCAGCAGCTTCCGGGACAGCTCCTACGAGCAGTACTTC.

The CDR3 DNA reads TGTGCCTGGAGTTTCATGAACACTGAAGCTTTCTTT. Protein product: CAWSFMNTEAFF. The rearrangement uses TRBV30 and TRBJ1-1; D call uncertain. Germline CDR1 and CDR2: GTSNPN and SVGIG (reference sequence). This CDR3 is 12 amino acids long. The V end lost 2 bases, the J end lost 0 bases, and 4 bases lay between the germline ends.

Worth noting for this clone: Other DNA sequences in the same sample also yield this CDR3. This chain links TRBV5-1 with TRBJ2-7; 11 bases line up with TRBD2. Germline V lookup: CDR1 SGHRS, CDR2 YFSETQ. Trimming removed 1 base from V and 0 bases from J; junction bases left unmatched: 0. CDR3 length: 15 amino acids. In DNA, the CDR3 is TGCGCCAGCAGCTTGACTAGCGGGAGCTCCTACGAGCAGTACTTC. Its protein product is CASSLTSGSSYEQYF.

The rearrangement joins TRBV3-1 (or the pseudogene TRBV3-2) to TRBJ1-5, with 7 bases lining up with TRBD1. Germline V gene sequence: CDR1 LGHDT, CDR2 YNNKEL (reference sequence). This CDR3 comprises 15 residues. V dropped 1 base and J dropped 6; count of bases not matched to a gene: 6. The CDR3 DNA reads as TGTGCCAGCAGCCAAGGACAGGGAGACTTTCAGCCCCAGCATTTT. This encodes CASSQGQGDFQPQHF.

This sequence joins TRBV3-1 (or the pseudogene TRBV3-2) and TRBJ1-1; no clear D gene. V lost 0 bases to trimming and J lost 3 bases, with 8 bases between them. CDR3 length: 14 residues. CDR1 and CDR2 (germline): LGHDT, YNNKEL (reference sequence). The CDR3 protein is CASSQDQSDTEAFF. The CDR3 DNA reads TGTGCCAGCAGCCAAGATCAGAGCGACACTGAAGCTTTCTTT.

This clone came up once. The CDR3 here is CASSTPRGAYGYTF. For the CDR3, the DNA is TGTGCCAGCAGTACCCCGCGGGGCGCCTATGGCTACACCTTC. The chain uses TRBV28 and TRBJ1-2, with D possibly matching TRBD1 (5 bases). The CDR3 covers 14 residues. Germline CDR1 MDHEN, CDR2 SYDVKM. Between the trimmed V and J ends, which lost 5 bases and 4 bases, there was a span of 14 bases.

This rearrangement joins TRBV19 to TRBJ1-5, with a tentative D call TRBD1 (6 bases). The CDR3 has 14 residues. Trimming stripped 7 bases from V and 4 bases from J, with 14 bases between. CDR1 is LNHDA, CDR2 SQIVND, per germline (reference sequence). The CDR3 loop reads CASTPRTANQPQHF. CDR3 coding DNA: TGTGCCAGTACCCCGAGGACAGCTAATCAGCCCCAGCATTTT.

The chain employs TRBV10-2 and TRBJ1-6, with a weak D call TRBD1 (5 bases). Trimming removed 3 bases at V and 10 bases at J, with 10 bases between. CDR1 and CDR2 (germline): WSHSY, SAAADI. The CDR3 loop spans 13 amino acids. The CDR3 nucleotides read TGCGCCAGCAGTGACCCAGGGCGGTCACCCCTCCACTTT. This translates into CASSDPGRSPLHF.

The chain has TRBV11-2 and TRBJ2-4; D gene ambiguous. The CDR3 length is 15 residues. Trimming shortened V by 6 bases and J by 0 bases, and 12 bases separated the two germline ends. Germline CDR1 SGHAT, CDR2 FQNNGV. CDR3 sequence (DNA): TGTGCCAGCAGGTCCCTACAGCTAGCCAAAAACATTCAGTACTTC. This encodes CASRSLQLAKNIQYF.